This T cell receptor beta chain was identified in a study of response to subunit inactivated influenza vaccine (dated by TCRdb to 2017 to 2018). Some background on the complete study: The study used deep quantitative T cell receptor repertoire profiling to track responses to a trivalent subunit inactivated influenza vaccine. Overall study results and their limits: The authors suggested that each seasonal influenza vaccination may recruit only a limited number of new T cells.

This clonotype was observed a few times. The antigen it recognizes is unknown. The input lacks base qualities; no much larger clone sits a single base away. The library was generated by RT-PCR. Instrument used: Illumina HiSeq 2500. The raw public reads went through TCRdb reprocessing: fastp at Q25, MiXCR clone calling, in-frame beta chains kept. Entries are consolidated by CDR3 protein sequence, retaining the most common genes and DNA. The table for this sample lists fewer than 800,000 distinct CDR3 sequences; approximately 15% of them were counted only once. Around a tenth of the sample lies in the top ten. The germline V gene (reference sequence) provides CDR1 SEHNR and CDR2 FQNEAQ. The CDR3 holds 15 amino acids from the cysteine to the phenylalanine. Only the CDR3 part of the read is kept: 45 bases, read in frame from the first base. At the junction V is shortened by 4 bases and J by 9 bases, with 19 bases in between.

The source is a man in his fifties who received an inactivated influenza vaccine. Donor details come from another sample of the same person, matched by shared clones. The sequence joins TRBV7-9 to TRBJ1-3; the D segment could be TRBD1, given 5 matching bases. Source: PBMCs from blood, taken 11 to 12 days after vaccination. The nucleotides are TGTGCCAGCAGCTCCAAGGGACTTGGTCCGGTCACCATATATTTT. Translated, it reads CASSSKGLGPVTIYF.